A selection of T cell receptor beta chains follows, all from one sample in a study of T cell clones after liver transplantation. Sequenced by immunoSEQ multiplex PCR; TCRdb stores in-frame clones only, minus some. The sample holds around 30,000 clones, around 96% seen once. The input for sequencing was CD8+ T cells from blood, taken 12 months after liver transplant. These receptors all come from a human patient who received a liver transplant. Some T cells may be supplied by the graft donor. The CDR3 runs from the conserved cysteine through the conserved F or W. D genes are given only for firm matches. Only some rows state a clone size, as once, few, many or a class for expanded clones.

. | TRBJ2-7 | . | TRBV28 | TGTGCCAGCAGTCCTCCGGGGACCTCCTACGAGCAGTACTTC | CASSPPGTSYEQYF
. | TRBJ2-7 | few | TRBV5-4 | TGTGCCAGCAGCTTGTCTGGAGGGGATCCAACCTACGAGCAGTACTTC | CASSLSGGDPTYEQYF
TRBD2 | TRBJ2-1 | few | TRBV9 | TGTGCCAGCAGCCTGGGACTAGCGATGAATGAGCAGTTCTTC | CASSLGLAMNEQFF
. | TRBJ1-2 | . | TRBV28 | TGTGCCAGCAGCCTAACGGTTAACTATGGCTACACCTTC | CASSLTVNYGYTF
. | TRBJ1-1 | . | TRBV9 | TGTGCCAGCAGCCGACAGGAGGCAATGGACACTGAAGCTTTCTTT | CASSRQEAMDTEAFF
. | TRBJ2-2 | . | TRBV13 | TGTGCCAGCAGCTTAGGAGGGAAGCCCGGGGAGCTGTTTTTT | CASSLGGKPGELFF
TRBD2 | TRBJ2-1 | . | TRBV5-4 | TGTGCCAGCAGGCGAGCGGGATTCGACCACAATGAGCAGTTCTTC | CASRRAGFDHNEQFF
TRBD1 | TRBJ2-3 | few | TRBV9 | TGTGCCAGCAGCGTAGTAATTACAGGGGGGCCAGATACGCAGTATTTT | CASSVVITGGPDTQYF
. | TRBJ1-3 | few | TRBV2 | TGTGCCAGCAGTGAAGCGGGGGTACAGGGAAACACCATATATTTT | CASSEAGVQGNTIYF
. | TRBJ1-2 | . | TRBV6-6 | TGTGCCAGCAGTTACTCGATTTGGGGGGGACAATTTGGCTACACCTTC | CASSYSIWGGQFGYTF
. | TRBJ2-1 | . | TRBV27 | TGTGCCAGCAGTTTATCAATGGGCCATGAGCAGTTCTTC | CASSLSMGHEQFF
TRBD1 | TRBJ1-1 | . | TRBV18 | TGTGCCAGCTCACCGCCGGCAGGGGGTGGAAGGAACACTGAAGCTTTCTTT | CASSPPAGGGRNTEAFF
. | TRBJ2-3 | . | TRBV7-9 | TGTGCCAGCAGCTTAGCGGGAGATGGAGATACGCAGTATTTT | CASSLAGDGDTQYF
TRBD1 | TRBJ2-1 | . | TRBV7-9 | TGTGCCAGCAGCGATAGGACAGGGCCGTCCTACAATGAGCAGTTCTTC | CASSDRTGPSYNEQFF
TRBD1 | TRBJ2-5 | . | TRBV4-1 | TGCGCCAGCAGCCTGGACAGGGGGCTAGAGACCCAGTACTTC | CASSLDRGLETQYF
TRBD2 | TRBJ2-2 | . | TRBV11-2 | TGTGCCAGCAGATCCGGGACTAGCGGGAGGGCCCGAACCGGGGAGCTGTTTTTT | CASRSGTSGRARTGELFF
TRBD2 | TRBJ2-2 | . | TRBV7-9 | TGTGCCAGCAGCGTAGCGGGAAGCGGGGAGCTGTTTTTT | CASSVAGSGELFF
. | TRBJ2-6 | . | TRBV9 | TGTGCCAGCAGCGTAGCGGGAGGGGGCTTCTCTGGGGCCAACGTCCTGACTTTC | CASSVAGGGFSGANVLTF
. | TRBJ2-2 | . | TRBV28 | TGTGCCAGCAGTTTGGACGCCGGGGAGCTGTTTTTT | CASSLDAGELFF
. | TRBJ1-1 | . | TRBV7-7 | TGTGCTAGCAGCTTAGGGAATACCGCGCCTGAAGCTTTCTTT | CASSLGNTAPEAFF
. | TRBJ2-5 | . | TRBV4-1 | TGCGCCAGCAGCCAAGGAGAAGGCAGGATGGGGGAGACCCAGTACTTC | CASSQGEGRMGETQYF
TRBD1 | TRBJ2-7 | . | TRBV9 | TGTGCCAGCAGCGTAGGCACAGGGGTAATCAGGGACGAGCAGTACTTC | CASSVGTGVIRDEQYF
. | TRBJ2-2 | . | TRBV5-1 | TGCGCCAGCAGCGCGAACACCGGGGAGCTGTTTTTT | CASSANTGELFF
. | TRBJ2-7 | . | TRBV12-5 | TGTGCTAGTGGTTTGGTAACGCAGGGCGAGCAGTACTTC | CASGLVTQGEQYF
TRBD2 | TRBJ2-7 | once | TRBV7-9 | TGTGCCAGCAGCTTAGGTTCGGGAGGAACCTACGAGCAGTACTTC | CASSLGSGGTYEQYF
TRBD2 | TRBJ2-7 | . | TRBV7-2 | TGTGCCAACAGCTTATTCTTGGGCGGGAGTTTCCACGAGCAGTACTTC | CANSLFLGGSFHEQYF
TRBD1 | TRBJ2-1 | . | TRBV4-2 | TGTGCCAGCAGCCAAGAAACAGGGGGTTTCTACAATGAGCAGTTCTTC | CASSQETGGFYNEQFF
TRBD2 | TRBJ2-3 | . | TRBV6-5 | TGTGCCAGCAGTGGAGGACTAGCGGGACCTGCTACGCAGTATTTT | CASSGGLAGPATQYF
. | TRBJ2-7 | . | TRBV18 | TGTGCCAGCTCATCACGGGAATCCTACGAGCAGTACTTC | CASSSRESYEQYF
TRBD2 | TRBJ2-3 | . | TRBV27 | TGTGCCAGCAGTTTACTAGCGGAGTCTAGCACAGATACGCAGTATTTT | CASSLLAESSTDTQYF
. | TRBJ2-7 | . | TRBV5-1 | TGCGCCAGCCGTTTTAGGGGACATCCCGACGAGCAGTACTTC | CASRFRGHPDEQYF